This T cell receptor beta chain derives from a study of human T cells and chemical hapten exposure (dated by TCRdb to the early 2020s). Notes on the research overall: For sensitization, 2% DPC in acetone was applied to a roughly 2 cm by roughly 2 cm area of upper inner arm skin. Throughout the approximately 26-week study period, patients were also given weekly therapeutic DPC doses on the scalp. Patch testing was done on the upper back using Finn chambers containing 0.01% DPC, and results were scored after 6 days according to International Contact Dermatitis Research Group standards. Most of the patients in the cohort were female, and the cohort covered alopecia areata with under or over 50% scalp involvement, alopecia totalis and alopecia universalis. Libraries were pooled for sequencing, and variation in per-sample TCR yields was attributed mainly to small differences in library volumes within the pool. The study tracked peripheral blood TCR repertoire changes in vivo during primary and secondary sensitization to the hapten diphenylcyclopropenone (DPC) in alopecia patients. Blood samples were taken from patients before sensitization (week 0) and then at 2, 6 and about 24 weeks after DPC sensitization. Blood for TCR sequencing was provided by twenty-nine alopecia patients at one to four time points (pre-sensitization, 2, 6 and 24 weeks).

Library prep was done by RACE. The data were produced on a NextSeq 500. Library preparation attached unique molecular identifiers to individual cDNA molecules for quantitative, reproducible TCR counting. Each blood RNA sample was used to sequence both TCR alpha and TCR beta chains. As for how the authors treated the data: A median of around 100,000 TCRs per sample was observed, with a range of roughly 23,224 to 750,000. The Decombinator software suite was used to annotate the V, J and CDR3 of the TCR reads. Every sample was subsampled to the same number of TCRs (28,000) for the PS versus PT1 abundance plots. Expanded TCRs were defined as absent before sensitization and observed at least eight times at the 2-week time point. TCRdb took the public reads, trimmed them with fastp at Q25, ran MiXCR for clone calling and kept in-frame beta chains. Every entry covers one CDR3 protein and lists the most common genes and DNA from its rows. The V and J calls come from TCRdb's annotation, not from the publication. The sample table records just under 350,000 distinct CDR3 sequences; around 7% of these occur just once. Approximately 8.9% of the sample is taken by the ten largest.

There are a few counts of this clonotype. The clone's antigen remains unknown. Within one base of it there is no much larger clone, and no base qualities were kept. The time point label here, explained by the study, means: patch test 1, 2 weeks after DPC sensitization. The meaning of the sample's treatment or condition label: therapeutic diphenylcyclopropenone sensitization with weekly scalp DPC. Blood at each patch-test visit was drawn before the patch test was applied. Patients were considered eligible if aged 18 to 70, diagnosed with alopecia and deemed suitable for DPC therapy, and patients were excluded if pregnant. Total RNA was isolated from unfractionated whole blood collected in Tempus Blood RNA tubes. Results the study describes overall, beyond this receptor: DPC sensitization did not change how many TCRs were above 1 in 1000 frequency, and no evidence was found of alterations in global repertoire structure. After repeated subsampling, changes were observed in the strength of the expansion versus patch-test correlation and in the threshold at which the correlation became significant. The number of PT1 expanded TCRs positively correlated with patch test score, significant at thresholds 8, 16 and 32 but not 4. Expanded TCRs formed significantly more large CDR3 similarity clusters than pre-sensitization or healthy control sets, consistent with antigen-driven responses. Because all patients had alopecia, a presumed autoimmune disease, the immune response of the patients might differ from that of healthy individuals.

Cut back by 4 bases and 3 bases, the V and J ends lie 16 bases apart. The CDR3 has 15 amino acids, counting the end cysteine and phenylalanine. The CDR3 DNA has 45 bases and is translated from base 1. In the germline V gene, CDR1 corresponds to MNHEY and CDR2 to SVGAGI. The sequence is built from TRBV6-5 and TRBJ2-7; no D segment can be confidently identified. Sequencing was performed on whole blood, taken in connection with sensitization to the hapten diphenylcyclopropenone (DPC). The source of this sequence is a woman under 30 with alopecia areata. Some clones in this sample may be carry-over from other donors' samples. The DNA sequence is TGTGCCAGCAGTTCCCGCCCGGACGGAGACTACGAGCAGTACTTC. This encodes CASSSRPDGDYEQYF.